This is a list of T cell receptor beta chains from one sample in a study of early T cells in non-severe SARS-CoV-2 infection. MiXCR, applied by TCRdb to the 5' RACE reads, yields one record per CDR3 protein. The table includes over 45,000 distinct CDR3 sequences, under 12% detected once. Material for sequencing was whole blood. Receptors were obtained from an adult who was a healthcare worker with PCR-confirmed SARS-CoV-2 infection or an uninfected control (not recorded which). Each CDR3 is given with its conserved first and last residue. The order of the fields is D gene, V gene, clone size, J gene, CDR3 protein, CDR3 DNA. The D gene is left open where the match is weak. Clone size is not always given. Where it is, it says once, few, many or a class for expanded clones.

d_gene: TRBD2
v_gene: TRBV20-1
abundance: many
j_gene: TRBJ2-7
CDR3aa: CSARRGGLAGNYEQYF
CDR3nt: TGCAGTGCTAGAAGGGGGGGCCTAGCGGGCAACTACGAGCAGTACTTC

d_gene: TRBD1
v_gene: TRBV11-1
abundance: .
j_gene: TRBJ2-2
CDR3aa: CASSKNRGVGELFF
CDR3nt: TGTGCCAGCAGCAAGAACAGGGGCGTCGGGGAGCTGTTTTTT

d_gene: TRBD2
v_gene: TRBV7-2
abundance: .
j_gene: TRBJ2-7
CDR3aa: CASSLGGAGESYEQYF
CDR3nt: TGTGCCAGCAGCTTAGGCGGAGCGGGAGAGTCCTACGAGCAGTACTTC

d_gene: TRBD1
v_gene: TRBV18
abundance: many
j_gene: TRBJ2-7
CDR3aa: CASSSGTGREQYF
CDR3nt: TGTGCCAGCTCATCCGGGACAGGGAGAGAGCAGTACTTC

d_gene: TRBD2
v_gene: TRBV20-1
abundance: .
j_gene: TRBJ2-5
CDR3aa: CSAIPGLAGGTQETQYF
CDR3nt: TGCAGTGCGATCCCGGGACTAGCGGGAGGAACCCAAGAGACCCAGTACTTC

d_gene: .
v_gene: TRBV7-9
abundance: many
j_gene: TRBJ2-3
CDR3aa: CASSSGTSRTDTQYF
CDR3nt: TGTGCCAGCAGCTCCGGGACTTCCCGCACAGATACGCAGTATTTT

d_gene: TRBD1
v_gene: TRBV2
abundance: many
j_gene: TRBJ2-2
CDR3aa: CASWTGANTGELFF
CDR3nt: TGTGCCAGTTGGACAGGGGCGAACACCGGGGAGCTGTTTTTT

d_gene: .
v_gene: TRBV7-3
abundance: many
j_gene: TRBJ2-1
CDR3aa: CASSFLGNNEQFF
CDR3nt: TGTGCCAGCAGCTTCTTAGGTAACAATGAGCAGTTCTTC

d_gene: TRBD2
v_gene: TRBV5-6
abundance: few
j_gene: TRBJ2-7
CDR3aa: CASSQLAGVLEQYF
CDR3nt: TGTGCCAGCAGCCAACTAGCGGGAGTGCTCGAGCAGTACTTC

d_gene: .
v_gene: TRBV10-3
abundance: .
j_gene: TRBJ1-2
CDR3aa: CAIRADRNYGYTF
CDR3nt: TGTGCCATCAGAGCGGACAGAAACTATGGCTACACCTTC

d_gene: .
v_gene: TRBV9
abundance: few
j_gene: TRBJ2-1
CDR3aa: CASSVNTGDNEQFF
CDR3nt: TGTGCCAGCAGCGTGAATACCGGGGACAATGAGCAGTTCTTC

d_gene: .
v_gene: TRBV27
abundance: medium-sized
j_gene: TRBJ2-4
CDR3aa: CASSPEGWGTPKNIQYF
CDR3nt: TGTGCCAGCAGTCCAGAAGGGTGGGGGACCCCCAAAAACATTCAGTACTTC

d_gene: TRBD2
v_gene: TRBV20-1
abundance: .
j_gene: TRBJ2-1
CDR3aa: CSAGGLAGTYNEQFF
CDR3nt: TGCAGTGCTGGGGGACTAGCGGGAACATACAATGAGCAGTTCTTC

d_gene: TRBD2
v_gene: TRBV12-3/TRBV12-4
abundance: many
j_gene: TRBJ2-1
CDR3aa: CAGSTSGRVNEQFF
CDR3nt: TGTGCCGGTTCAACTAGCGGGAGAGTCAATGAGCAGTTCTTC

d_gene: TRBD2
v_gene: TRBV29-1
abundance: many
j_gene: TRBJ2-1
CDR3aa: CSVAPSGRGLNEQFF
CDR3nt: TGCAGCGTAGCCCCTAGCGGGAGGGGATTGAATGAGCAGTTCTTC

d_gene: .
v_gene: TRBV11-2
abundance: many
j_gene: TRBJ2-5
CDR3aa: CASSTYSTQYF
CDR3nt: TGTGCCAGCAGCACCTACTCGACCCAGTACTTC

d_gene: .
v_gene: TRBV12-3/TRBV12-4
abundance: .
j_gene: TRBJ2-1
CDR3aa: CASRPRASSYNEQFF
CDR3nt: TGTGCCAGCAGGCCCAGGGCATCCTCCTACAATGAGCAGTTCTTC

d_gene: .
v_gene: TRBV4-1
abundance: .
j_gene: TRBJ2-1
CDR3aa: CASSQEFGIGREQFF
CDR3nt: TGCGCCAGCAGCCAAGAATTTGGGATTGGGCGGGAGCAGTTCTTC

d_gene: .
v_gene: TRBV7-8
abundance: many
j_gene: TRBJ2-5
CDR3aa: CASRLNRAGETQYF
CDR3nt: TGTGCCAGCAGACTTAACAGGGCCGGAGAGACCCAGTACTTC

d_gene: TRBD1
v_gene: TRBV6-6
abundance: many
j_gene: TRBJ1-6
CDR3aa: CASSPQRTGRNSPLHF
CDR3nt: TGTGCCAGCAGCCCTCAGAGGACAGGGCGTAATTCACCCCTCCACTTT

d_gene: .
v_gene: TRBV19
abundance: .
j_gene: TRBJ1-2
CDR3aa: CASSIDRDSSGYTF
CDR3nt: TGTGCCAGTAGTATAGATCGTGACAGCAGTGGCTACACCTTC

d_gene: .
v_gene: TRBV7-8
abundance: many
j_gene: TRBJ1-4
CDR3aa: CASSTDSSTNEKLFF
CDR3nt: TGTGCCAGCAGCACCGACAGTTCAACTAATGAAAAACTGTTTTTT

d_gene: .
v_gene: TRBV29-1
abundance: many
j_gene: TRBJ1-2
CDR3aa: CSVDQGIAYTF
CDR3nt: TGCAGCGTCGATCAGGGGATCGCGTACACCTTC

d_gene: .
v_gene: TRBV27
abundance: few
j_gene: TRBJ2-7
CDR3aa: CASSPSLLGIDEQYF
CDR3nt: TGTGCCAGCAGTCCCAGTCTGCTCGGGATAGACGAGCAGTACTTC

d_gene: .
v_gene: TRBV20-1
abundance: few
j_gene: TRBJ2-7
CDR3aa: CSAWGPPGNEQYF
CDR3nt: TGCAGTGCCTGGGGGCCCCCAGGGAACGAGCAGTACTTC

d_gene: .
v_gene: TRBV29-1
abundance: few
j_gene: TRBJ2-7
CDR3aa: CSVDGAGYEQYF
CDR3nt: TGCAGCGTTGATGGGGCAGGATACGAGCAGTACTTC

d_gene: .
v_gene: TRBV10-1
abundance: many
j_gene: TRBJ2-5
CDR3aa: CASRDRAASGQETQYF
CDR3nt: TGCGCCAGCAGGGACAGGGCGGCTAGCGGACAAGAGACCCAGTACTTC

d_gene: .
v_gene: TRBV5-6
abundance: few
j_gene: TRBJ2-7
CDR3aa: CASSRTLTRTYEQYF
CDR3nt: TGTGCCAGCAGCCGGACCTTAACTAGAACCTACGAGCAGTACTTC

d_gene: TRBD2
v_gene: TRBV4-2
abundance: few
j_gene: TRBJ2-3
CDR3aa: CASSQGTSGGFTDTQYF
CDR3nt: TGTGCCAGCAGCCAAGGGACTAGCGGGGGGTTTACAGATACGCAGTATTTT

d_gene: TRBD1
v_gene: TRBV12-3/TRBV12-4
abundance: few
j_gene: TRBJ2-1
CDR3aa: CASSRQGRNEQFF
CDR3nt: TGTGCCAGCAGTAGACAGGGGCGGAATGAGCAGTTCTTC

d_gene: .
v_gene: TRBV27
abundance: many
j_gene: TRBJ1-2
CDR3aa: CASSGVYGDGYTF
CDR3nt: TGTGCCAGCAGTGGGGTATACGGAGACGGCTACACCTTC

d_gene: .
v_gene: TRBV7-2
abundance: many
j_gene: TRBJ1-1
CDR3aa: CASSPATEAFF
CDR3nt: TGTGCCAGCAGCCCAGCCACTGAAGCTTTCTTT

d_gene: TRBD2
v_gene: TRBV7-2
abundance: many
j_gene: TRBJ2-7
CDR3aa: CASSNPGTNSYEQYF
CDR3nt: TGTGCCAGCAGCAACCCCGGGACTAACTCCTACGAGCAGTACTTC

d_gene: TRBD1
v_gene: TRBV7-8
abundance: many
j_gene: TRBJ2-7
CDR3aa: CASSVTGGPYEQYF
CDR3nt: TGTGCCAGCAGCGTTACAGGGGGGCCCTACGAGCAGTACTTC

d_gene: .
v_gene: TRBV19
abundance: many
j_gene: TRBJ1-1
CDR3aa: CASSRIRGDTEAFF
CDR3nt: TGTGCCAGTAGTCGGATAAGGGGGGACACTGAAGCTTTCTTT

d_gene: TRBD2
v_gene: TRBV10-3
abundance: few
j_gene: TRBJ2-7
CDR3aa: CATKREGPDEQYF
CDR3nt: TGTGCCACAAAGCGGGAGGGCCCGGACGAGCAGTACTTC

d_gene: TRBD2
v_gene: TRBV15
abundance: .
j_gene: TRBJ2-3
CDR3aa: CATSIGLAEDTQYF
CDR3nt: TGTGCCACCAGTATCGGACTAGCCGAAGATACGCAGTATTTT

d_gene: TRBD1
v_gene: TRBV29-1
abundance: many
j_gene: TRBJ1-3
CDR3aa: CSVEGLQGTGNTIYF
CDR3nt: TGCAGCGTCGAAGGTTTACAGGGGACTGGAAACACCATATATTTT

d_gene: .
v_gene: TRBV27
abundance: many
j_gene: TRBJ2-6
CDR3aa: CASSHTLSGANVLTF
CDR3nt: TGTGCCAGCAGCCATACACTCTCTGGGGCCAACGTCCTGACTTTC

d_gene: .
v_gene: TRBV6-6
abundance: many
j_gene: TRBJ1-1
CDR3aa: CASSYSPGALNTEAFF
CDR3nt: TGTGCCAGCAGTTACTCGCCAGGGGCATTGAACACTGAAGCTTTCTTT

d_gene: .
v_gene: TRBV29-1
abundance: once
j_gene: TRBJ2-3
CDR3aa: CSVDRTATGTQYF
CDR3nt: TGCAGCGTTGACAGGACTGCCACGGGTACGCAGTATTTT

d_gene: .
v_gene: TRBV6-5
abundance: few
j_gene: TRBJ2-7
CDR3aa: CASSPGTSSYEQYF
CDR3nt: TGTGCCAGCAGTCCCGGGACAAGCTCCTACGAGCAGTACTTC

d_gene: .
v_gene: TRBV6-2/TRBV6-3
abundance: .
j_gene: TRBJ2-3
CDR3aa: CASSYPTSDTQYF
CDR3nt: TGTGCCAGCAGTTACCCAACATCAGATACGCAGTATTTT

d_gene: TRBD1
v_gene: TRBV4-1
abundance: few
j_gene: TRBJ2-5
CDR3aa: CASSLKGTGSYQETQYF
CDR3nt: TGCGCCAGCAGCCTTAAAGGGACAGGGTCGTACCAAGAGACCCAGTACTTC

d_gene: TRBD2
v_gene: TRBV20-1
abundance: .
j_gene: TRBJ2-1
CDR3aa: CSARFGRMSYNEQFF
CDR3nt: TGCAGTGCTAGATTCGGGAGGATGTCCTACAATGAGCAGTTCTTC

d_gene: .
v_gene: TRBV6-2/TRBV6-3
abundance: .
j_gene: TRBJ2-1
CDR3aa: CASSYSTWVKQFF
CDR3nt: TGTGCCAGCAGTTACTCTACCTGGGTGAAGCAGTTCTTC

d_gene: .
v_gene: TRBV3-1
abundance: .
j_gene: TRBJ1-1
CDR3aa: CASSQDRVSLNTEAFF
CDR3nt: TGTGCCAGCAGCCAAGATCGAGTCAGTTTGAACACTGAAGCTTTCTTT

d_gene: TRBD1
v_gene: TRBV29-1
abundance: once
j_gene: TRBJ2-7
CDR3aa: CSVEDRGYEQYF
CDR3nt: TGCAGCGTTGAGGACAGGGGTTACGAGCAGTACTTC

d_gene: .
v_gene: TRBV29-1
abundance: many
j_gene: TRBJ1-1
CDR3aa: CSVGGLGRPEAFF
CDR3nt: TGCAGCGTGGGGGGCTTAGGGAGGCCTGAAGCTTTCTTT

d_gene: TRBD1
v_gene: TRBV7-8
abundance: medium-sized
j_gene: TRBJ1-5
CDR3aa: CASSLHTGVGQPQHF
CDR3nt: TGTGCCAGCAGCTTACATACAGGGGTTGGACAGCCCCAGCATTTT

d_gene: .
v_gene: TRBV29-1
abundance: many
j_gene: TRBJ1-1
CDR3aa: CSVERQLNTEAFF
CDR3nt: TGCAGCGTTGAGCGCCAGTTGAACACTGAAGCTTTCTTT

d_gene: .
v_gene: TRBV20-1
abundance: many
j_gene: TRBJ2-5
CDR3aa: CSARFIQETQYF
CDR3nt: TGCAGTGCTAGATTTATCCAAGAGACCCAGTACTTC